The entry that follows covers one T cell receptor beta chain sequence. Here immunoSEQ multiplex PCR was the method, and the copy in TCRdb shows in-frame clones only, minus some. This table has 100,000 to 120,000 clones, around 80% appearing once. This entry comes from a study of blood T cell repertoires in COVID-19. Looked up from germline, CDR1 is LGHDT and CDR2 is YNNKEL (reference sequence). The CDR3 has 18 amino acids. Losses at the gene ends were 2 bases for V and 8 bases for J; bases not matched to a gene: 10. This receptor was obtained from a woman older than 75 with acute or convalescent COVID-19. The chain has TRBV3-1 (or the pseudogene TRBV3-2) and TRBJ2-2; 14 nucleotides agree with TRBD2. The sample was peripheral blood. The CDR3 protein is CASSQKGLAGGRPGELFF. CDR3 DNA: TGTGCCAGCAGCCAAAAAGGACTAGCGGGAGGACGCCCTGGGGAGCTGTTTTTT.